Shown below are 24 T cell receptor beta chains from a single sample sequenced in a study of beta chain features in type 1 diabetes. Study-wide points: Across all four CD4+ subsets, people with type 1 diabetes showed modestly shorter TCRB CDR3s.

The antigens for these receptors are not known. Expressed TCRB transcripts got sequenced, as all isolated RNA was reverse transcribed. Measured with immunoSEQ multiplex PCR; TCRdb has only the in-frame clones, and not every one. The table shows roughly 330,000 clones, with approximately 15% occurring only once. The sequencing sample was made of naive CD4+ T cells from blood. The origin of the receptors is a woman under 30 with type 1 diabetes.

This clone has just a few counts. Here the CDR3 reads CASSLGTGGWTDTQYF. The CDR3 DNA sequence: TGTGCCAGCAGCTTAGGGACAGGGGGCTGGACAGATACGCAGTATTTT. The chain is built from TRBV7-2 and TRBJ2-3; the match to TRBD1 covers 11 bases. J lost 3 bases, V lost 1 base, and 3 bases had no gene match. Germline lookup yields CDR1 SGHTA and CDR2 FQGNSA. The CDR3 contains 16 residues.

This clone was picked up a small number of times. The V and J genes are TRBV7-2 and TRBJ2-5, with a possible D match to TRBD1 (8 bases). Germline CDR1 is SGHTA and CDR2 is FQGNSA. The V end was cut by 4 bases, the J end by 4 bases, with 19 bases between. The CDR3 length is 16 residues. The CDR3 sequence: CASSSQGGLLGETQYF. The CDR3 DNA reads as TGTGCCAGCAGCTCACAGGGGGGACTATTGGGAGAGACCCAGTACTTC.

This sequence joins TRBV25-1 and TRBJ2-3, with D possibly being TRBD2 (6 bases). Trimming pared 6 bases from V and 6 bases from J, leaving 16 bases between. Per germline, CDR1 MGHDK and CDR2 SYGVNS. The CDR3 is 14 amino acids. CDR3 region: CASSGHLSGDTQYF. The CDR3 DNA follows: TGTGCCAGCAGCGGACACCTCAGCGGGGATACGCAGTATTTT.

This clone appeared a few times. The chain has TRBV5-1 and TRBJ2-1; D remains unclear. The V and J ends lost 2 bases and 4 bases respectively, with 10 bases between them. This CDR3 spans 14 amino acids. Germline V gene lookup returns CDR1 SGHRS and CDR2 YFSETQ. CDR3 bases: TGCGCCAGCAGCTTCCGGGTCGGATACAATGAGCAGTTCTTC. This encodes CASSFRVGYNEQFF. The full variable domain, rest sourced from reference TRBV5-1 and TRBJ2-1, is KAGVTQTPRYLIKTRGQQVTLSCSPISGHRSVSWYQQTPGQGLQFLFEYFSETQRNKGNFPGRFSGRQFSNSRSEMNVSTLELGDSALYLCASSFRVGYNEQFFGPGTRLTVL.

The genes are TRBV19 and TRBJ2-1, with 11 bases aligning to TRBD2. The CDR3 covers 18 residues. The germline V gene has CDR1 LNHDA and CDR2 SQIVND (reference sequence). V shed 6 bases, J shed 1 base, and the junction held 11 bases outside the gene matches. CDR3 DNA sequence: TGTGCCAGTAGGATTAGCGGGAGGGTCCAGTTATCCTACAATGAGCAGTTCTTC. Encoded protein: CASRISGRVQLSYNEQFF.

This chain links TRBV10-1 with TRBJ2-7; D gene unclear. The germline V and J ends were trimmed by 8 bases and 2 bases, with 13 bases remaining between them. The CDR3 is 13 residues long. Germline V gives CDR1 WNHNN, CDR2 SYGVQD (reference sequence). The CDR3 sequence is CASAEPETYEQYF. The DNA for the CDR3 is TGCGCCAGCGCCGAGCCCGAGACCTACGAGCAGTACTTC.

This clone has only a few counts. The genes are TRBV2 and TRBJ2-3; TRBD2 matches 11 bases. CDR3 size: 16 residues. Trimming removed 2 bases from V and 5 bases from J; junction bases left unmatched: 6. Per the germline V gene, CDR1 is SNHLY and CDR2 is FYNNEI. The CDR3, as DNA: TGTGCCAGCAGTGAAAGGCTAGCGGGAGGCATAGATACGCAGTATTTT. Amino acids: CASSERLAGGIDTQYF.

This clone showed up just a few times. V is TRBV4-1 and J is TRBJ1-2; no clear D gene. The V end was cut by 1 base, the J end by 4 bases, with 7 bases between. CDR3 length equals 13 residues. Per germline, CDR1 MGHRA and CDR2 YSYEKL. CDR3 bases: TGCGCCAGCAGCCAAGTAGCTTCCTATGGCTACACCTTC. Translation gives CASSQVASYGYTF.

The chain employs TRBV11-2 and TRBJ2-3; D not resolved. This CDR3 has 11 residues. Trimming stripped 4 bases from V and 3 bases from J, with 2 bases between. Germline V gene lookup returns CDR1 SGHAT and CDR2 FQNNGV. The CDR3 reads CASSSTDTQYF. The CDR3 DNA reads as TGTGCCAGCAGCTCAACAGATACGCAGTATTTT.

The V and J genes are TRBV29-1 and TRBJ2-2; 7 bases are a match to TRBD2. V shed 7 bases, J shed 2 bases, and the junction held 7 bases outside the gene matches. CDR1 and CDR2 (germline): SQVTM, ANQGSEA. The CDR3 totals 14 residues. CDR3 DNA: TGCAGCGCCCGGCGGGAGTCCAACACCGGGGAGCTGTTTTTT. It yields the protein CSARRESNTGELFF.

This clone appeared a few times. This chain uses TRBV19 with TRBJ1-5; D might be TRBD1 (5 bases). Germline lookup yields CDR1 LNHDA and CDR2 SQIVND (reference sequence). V was pared by 4 bases and J by 10 bases, with 17 bases between. The CDR3 covers 14 residues. CDR3 residues: CASSKSSFQGPQHF. CDR3 DNA: TGTGCCAGTAGTAAATCATCGTTCCAGGGACCCCAGCATTTT.

This clone appeared a few times. The chain carries TRBV27 and TRBJ2-1; TRBD2 aligns across 7 bases. After removal of 7 bases from V and 9 bases from J, the junction contained 18 bases not matched to a gene. CDR3 length: 16 amino acids. Germline assignment: CDR1 MNHEY and CDR2 SMNVEV (reference sequence). This CDR3 reads CASTTFGRTSTAEQFF. CDR3 nucleotide sequence: TGTGCCAGCACCACGTTTGGCCGGACTAGTACCGCTGAGCAGTTCTTC.

CDR3 sequence (DNA): TGCAGCGCCGAGCGCAATGAGCAGTTCTTC. Its translation: CSAERNEQFF. This chain uses TRBV29-1 with TRBJ2-1, with no clear D. CDR1 is SQVTM and CDR2 is ANQGSEA in the germline V gene. This CDR3 comprises 10 residues. Trimming shortened V by 7 bases and J by 6 bases, and 7 bases separated the two germline ends.

The rearrangement joins TRBV28 to TRBJ2-1, with a possible D match to TRBD2 (6 bases). This CDR3 has 16 amino acids. Germline values: CDR1 MDHEN, CDR2 SYDVKM. V was trimmed by 5 bases and J by 8 bases, leaving 22 bases between them. CDR3 loop: CASSRRERDRYDEQFF. CDR3 bases: TGTGCCAGCAGTCGGCGGGAAAGGGATCGGTACGATGAGCAGTTCTTC.

This clone has more than one count but fewer than ten. The chain couples TRBV28 to TRBJ2-7, with 9 positions matching TRBD2. CDR3 length: 17 residues. Trimming at V came to 3 bases and at J to 4 bases, leaving 13 bases not matched to a gene. Germline loops: CDR1 MDHEN, CDR2 SYDVKM. CDR3 bases: TGTGCCAGCAGTTTTCTCTATCTAGCGGGACCTGGGTACGAGCAGTACTTC. Protein product: CASSFLYLAGPGYEQYF.

The chain recombines TRBV14 with TRBJ1-2; 9 positions match TRBD1. Germline trimming cut 1 base from V and 4 bases from J; bases unmatched to any gene: 4. The germline gives CDR1 SGHDN, CDR2 FVKESK. The CDR3 spans 15 residues. In DNA, the CDR3 is TGTGCCAGCAGCCAAGCCGGGACAGGGTTCTATGGCTACACCTTC. Translation: CASSQAGTGFYGYTF.

This clone occurred a few times. This chain joins TRBV6-5 and TRBJ2-1; 8 positions match TRBD1. Germline assignment: CDR1 MNHEY and CDR2 SVGAGI. There are 15 residues in the CDR3. J was trimmed by 8 bases and V by 2 bases; bases with no gene match: 8. The CDR3 coding sequence is TGTGCCAGCAGTTACGGGCCCGGACAGGGATATGAGCAGTTCTTC. This codes for CASSYGPGQGYEQFF.

The V and J genes are TRBV18 and TRBJ1-1; no clear D. V lost 3 bases and J 5 bases, leaving 13 bases between the germline ends. CDR3 size: 14 residues. From germline, CDR1 is KGHSH and CDR2 LQKENI. CDR3 residues: CASSPAAGETEAFF. CDR3 coding DNA: TGTGCCAGCTCACCGGCGGCCGGGGAAACTGAAGCTTTCTTT.

This chain uses TRBV2 with TRBJ1-1; 8 nucleotides line up with TRBD1. Germline CDR1 reads SNHLY; CDR2 reads FYNNEI. There are 15 residues in the CDR3. V lost 6 bases and J lost 1; bases outside the gene matches: 7. CDR3: CASSITDRGNTEAFF. The CDR3 region has the DNA TGTGCCAGCAGCATTACTGACAGGGGGAACACTGAAGCTTTCTTT.

This clone appeared a few times. This chain links TRBV7-9 with TRBJ1-1; no clear D. Germline V gene sequence: CDR1 SEHNR, CDR2 FQNEAQ (reference sequence). V dropped 3 bases and J dropped 7 bases, with 6 bases sitting between them. This CDR3 comprises 11 residues. The CDR3 bases are TGTGCCAGCAGCTTGACTAATGAAGCTTTCTTT. This gives the protein CASSLTNEAFF.

The J gene is TRBJ2-1, the V gene TRBV28, with 13 positions matching TRBD2. The CDR3 is made up of 14 amino acids. V lost 8 bases, J lost 9 bases, and 7 bases stayed unmatched. Germline-derived CDR1 and CDR2 are MDHEN and SYDVKM. The CDR3 nucleotides read TGTGCCAGCTCCGGGACTAGCGGGATTAGTGAGCAGTTCTTC. The encoded protein is CASSGTSGISEQFF. The full variable domain, completed using reference TRBV28 and TRBJ2-1, is DVKVTQSSRYLVKRTGEKVFLECVQDMDHENMFWYRQDPGLGLRLIYFSYDVKMKEKGDIPEGYSVSREKKERFSLILESASTNQTSMYLCASSGTSGISEQFFGPGTRLTVL.

The rearrangement uses TRBV29-1 and TRBJ2-7; 11 bases line up with TRBD1. CDR3 size: 13 residues. J was trimmed by 5 bases and V by 5 bases; bases with no gene match: 5. Germline lookup yields CDR1 SQVTM and CDR2 ANQGSEA. The CDR3 region is CSVLRTGGNEQYF. The CDR3 DNA reads as TGCAGCGTTCTTCGGACAGGGGGCAACGAGCAGTACTTC.

V and J are TRBV18 and TRBJ2-7; 11 nucleotides line up with TRBD2. Germline CDR1 reads KGHSH; CDR2 reads LQKENI. The CDR3 contains 13 residues. Trimming took 8 bases from V and 5 from J; bases not matched to a gene: 5. CDR3 bases: TGTGCCAGCAAACTAGCGGGAGTCAACGAGCAGTACTTC. Protein sequence: CASKLAGVNEQYF.

There are a few counts of this clone. The V gene is TRBV9, the J gene TRBJ1-4; 9 bases map to TRBD1. Germline V lookup: CDR1 SGDLS, CDR2 YYNGEE. The trim removed 3 bases at V and 6 bases at J, leaving 3 bases unmatched. The CDR3 loop spans 14 amino acids. The CDR3 loop reads CASSAGTGYEKLFF. In DNA form, the CDR3 reads TGTGCCAGCAGCGCAGGGACAGGGTATGAAAAACTGTTTTTT. The full variable domain, rest sourced from reference TRBV9 and TRBJ1-4, is DSGVTQTPKHLITATGQRVTLRCSPRSGDLSVYWYQQSLDQGLQFLIQYYNGEERAKGNILERFSAQQFPDLHSELNLSSLELGDSALYFCASSAGTGYEKLFFGSGTQLSVL.